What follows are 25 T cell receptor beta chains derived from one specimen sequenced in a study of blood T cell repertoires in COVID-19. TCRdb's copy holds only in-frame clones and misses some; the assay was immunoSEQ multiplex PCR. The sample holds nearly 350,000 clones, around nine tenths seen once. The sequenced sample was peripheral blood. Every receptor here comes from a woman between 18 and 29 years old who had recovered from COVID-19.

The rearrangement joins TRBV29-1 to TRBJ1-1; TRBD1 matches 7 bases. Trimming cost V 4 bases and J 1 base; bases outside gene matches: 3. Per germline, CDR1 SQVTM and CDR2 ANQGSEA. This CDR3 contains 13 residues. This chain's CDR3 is CSVGDSSNTEAFF. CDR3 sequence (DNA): TGCAGCGTTGGGGACAGCTCGAACACTGAAGCTTTCTTT. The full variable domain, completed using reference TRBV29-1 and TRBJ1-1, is SAVISQKPSRDICQRGTSLTIQCQVDSQVTMMFWYRQQPGQSLTLIATANQGSEATYESGFVIDKFPISRPNLTFSTLTVSNMSPEDSSIYLCSVGDSSNTEAFFGQGTRLTVV.

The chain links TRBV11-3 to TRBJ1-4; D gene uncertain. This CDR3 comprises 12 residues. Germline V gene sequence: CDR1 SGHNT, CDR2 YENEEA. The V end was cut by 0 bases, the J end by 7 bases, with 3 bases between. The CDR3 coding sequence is TGTGCCAGCAGCTTAGATAGTGAAAAACTGTTTTTT. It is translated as CASSLDSEKLFF.

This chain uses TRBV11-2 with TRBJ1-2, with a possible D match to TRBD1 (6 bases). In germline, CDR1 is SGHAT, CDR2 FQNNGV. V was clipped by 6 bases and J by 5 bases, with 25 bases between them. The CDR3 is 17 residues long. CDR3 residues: CASSFHRDKARRYGYTF. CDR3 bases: TGTGCCAGCAGTTTTCACCGGGACAAGGCCCGGCGGTATGGCTACACCTTC.

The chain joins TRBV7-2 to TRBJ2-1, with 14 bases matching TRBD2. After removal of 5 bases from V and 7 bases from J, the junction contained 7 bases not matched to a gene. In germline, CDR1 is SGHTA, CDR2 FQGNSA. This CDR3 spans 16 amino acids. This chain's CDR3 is CASSPRLAGGPNEQFF. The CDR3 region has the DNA TGTGCCAGCAGCCCGCGACTAGCGGGAGGGCCGAATGAGCAGTTCTTC.

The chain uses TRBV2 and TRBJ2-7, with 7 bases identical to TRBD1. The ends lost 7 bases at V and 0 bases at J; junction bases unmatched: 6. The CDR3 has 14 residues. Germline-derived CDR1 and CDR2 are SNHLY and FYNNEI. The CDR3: CASNLDRSSYEQYV. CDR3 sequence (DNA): TGTGCCAGCAACTTGGACAGGAGCTCCTACGAGCAGTACGTC.

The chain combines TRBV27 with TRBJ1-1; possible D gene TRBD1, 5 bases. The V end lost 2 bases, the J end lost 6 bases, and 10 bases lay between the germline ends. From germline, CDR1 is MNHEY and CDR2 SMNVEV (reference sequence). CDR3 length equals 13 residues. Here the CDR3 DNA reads TGTGCCAGCAGTTTAGGGGGGGAGTCTGAAGCTTTCTTT. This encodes CASSLGGESEAFF.

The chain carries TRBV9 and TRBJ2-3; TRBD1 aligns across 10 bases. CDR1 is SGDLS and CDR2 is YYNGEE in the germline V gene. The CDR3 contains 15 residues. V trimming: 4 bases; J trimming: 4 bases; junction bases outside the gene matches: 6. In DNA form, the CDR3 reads TGTGCCAGCAGCATCGACAGGGGGCCCGCAGATACGCAGTATTTT. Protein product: CASSIDRGPADTQYF.

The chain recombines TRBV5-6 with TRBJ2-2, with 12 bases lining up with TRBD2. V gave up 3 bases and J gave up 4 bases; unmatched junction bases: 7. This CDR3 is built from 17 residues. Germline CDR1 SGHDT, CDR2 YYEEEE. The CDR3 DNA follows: TGTGCCAGCAGCTGGGGCGGACTAGCGGGACTCACCGGGGAGCTGTTTTTT. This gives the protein CASSWGGLAGLTGELFF.

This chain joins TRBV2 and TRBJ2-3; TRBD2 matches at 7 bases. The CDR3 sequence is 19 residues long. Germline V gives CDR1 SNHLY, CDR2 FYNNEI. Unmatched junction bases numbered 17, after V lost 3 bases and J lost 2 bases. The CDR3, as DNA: TGTGCCAGCAGTGAGAATAGGGCTAGCGGCATCCAGATCACAGATACGCAGTATTTT. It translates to CASSENRASGIQITDTQYF. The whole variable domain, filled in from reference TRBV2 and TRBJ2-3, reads EPEVTQTPSHQVTQMGQEVILRCVPISNHLYFYWYRQILGQKVEFLVSFYNNEISEKSEIFDDQFSVERPDGSNFTLKIRSTKLEDSAMYFCASSENRASGIQITDTQYFGPGTRLTVL.

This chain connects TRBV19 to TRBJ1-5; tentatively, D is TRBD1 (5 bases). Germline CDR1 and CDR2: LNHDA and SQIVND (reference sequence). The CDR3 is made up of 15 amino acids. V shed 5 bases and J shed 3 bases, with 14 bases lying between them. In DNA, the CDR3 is TGTGCCAGTAGTGCCGGAGACAGCCACAATCAGCCCCAGCATTTT. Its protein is CASSAGDSHNQPQHF.

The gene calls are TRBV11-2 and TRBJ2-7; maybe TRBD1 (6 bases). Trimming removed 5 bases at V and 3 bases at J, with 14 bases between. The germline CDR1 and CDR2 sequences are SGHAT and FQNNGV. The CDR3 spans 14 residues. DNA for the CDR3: TGTGCCAGCAGCACTATAACGGGACACTACGAGCAGTACGTC. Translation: CASSTITGHYEQYV.

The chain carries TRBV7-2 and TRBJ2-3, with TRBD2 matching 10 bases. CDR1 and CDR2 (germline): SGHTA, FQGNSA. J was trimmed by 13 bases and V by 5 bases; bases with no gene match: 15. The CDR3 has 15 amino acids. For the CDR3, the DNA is TGTGCCAGCAGCCTCGACAGGGACCGGGGACTAGCGAAGTATTTT. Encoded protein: CASSLDRDRGLAKYF.

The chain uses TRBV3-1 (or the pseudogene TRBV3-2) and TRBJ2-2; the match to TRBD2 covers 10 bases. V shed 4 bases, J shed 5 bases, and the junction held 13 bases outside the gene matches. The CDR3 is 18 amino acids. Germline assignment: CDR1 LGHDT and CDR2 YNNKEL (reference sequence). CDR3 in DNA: TGTGCCAGCAGCCGCGGGGCTAGCGGGAGATTGTGGACCGGGGAGCTGTTTTTT. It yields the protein CASSRGASGRLWTGELFF.

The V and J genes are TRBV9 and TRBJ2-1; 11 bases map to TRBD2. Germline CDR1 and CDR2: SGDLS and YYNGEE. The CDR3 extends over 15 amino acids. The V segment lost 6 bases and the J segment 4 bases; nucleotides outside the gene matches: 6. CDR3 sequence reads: CASTWGTSGYNEQFF. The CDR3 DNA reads TGTGCCAGCACCTGGGGGACTAGCGGTTACAATGAGCAGTTCTTC.

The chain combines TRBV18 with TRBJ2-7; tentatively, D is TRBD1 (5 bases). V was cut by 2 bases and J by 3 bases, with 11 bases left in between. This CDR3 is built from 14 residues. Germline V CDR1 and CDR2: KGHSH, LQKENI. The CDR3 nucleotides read TGTGCCAGCTCACCAAGGGCAGGGTTCTACGAGCAGTACGTC. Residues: CASSPRAGFYEQYV.

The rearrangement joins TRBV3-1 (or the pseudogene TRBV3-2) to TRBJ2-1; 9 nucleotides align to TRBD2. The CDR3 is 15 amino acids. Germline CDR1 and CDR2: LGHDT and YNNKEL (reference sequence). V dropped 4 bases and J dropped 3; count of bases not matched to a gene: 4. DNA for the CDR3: TGTGCCAGCAGCCCGGGCGGGAGGGACTACAATGAGCAGTTCTTC. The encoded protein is CASSPGGRDYNEQFF.

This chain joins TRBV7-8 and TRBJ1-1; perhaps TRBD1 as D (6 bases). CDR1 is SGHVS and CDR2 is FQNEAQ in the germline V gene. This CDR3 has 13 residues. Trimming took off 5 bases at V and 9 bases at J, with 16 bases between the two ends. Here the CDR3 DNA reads TGTGCCAGCAGCGACTACAGGGATTCACAAGCTTTCTTT. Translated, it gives CASSDYRDSQAFF.

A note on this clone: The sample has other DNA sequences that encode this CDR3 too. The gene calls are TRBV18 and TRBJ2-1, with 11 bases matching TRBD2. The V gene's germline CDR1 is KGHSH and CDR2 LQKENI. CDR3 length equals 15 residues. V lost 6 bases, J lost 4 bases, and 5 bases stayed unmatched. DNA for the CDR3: TGTGCCAGCTCTCCTGGACTAGCGGGTTACAATGAGCAGTTCTTC. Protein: CASSPGLAGYNEQFF. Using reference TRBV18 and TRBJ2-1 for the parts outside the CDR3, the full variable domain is NAGVMQNPRHLVRRRGQEARLRCSPMKGHSHVYWYRQLPEEGLKFMVYLQKENIIDESGMPKERFSAEFPKEGPSILRIQQVVRGDSAAYFCASSPGLAGYNEQFFGPGTRLTVL.

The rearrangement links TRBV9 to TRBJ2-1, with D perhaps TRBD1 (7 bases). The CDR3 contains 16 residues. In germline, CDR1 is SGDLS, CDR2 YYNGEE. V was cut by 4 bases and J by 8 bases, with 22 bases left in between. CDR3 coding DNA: TGTGCCAGCAGCCTAAGAGGAGGGGGCAGGTGGGATGAGCAGTTCTTC. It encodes CASSLRGGGRWDEQFF.

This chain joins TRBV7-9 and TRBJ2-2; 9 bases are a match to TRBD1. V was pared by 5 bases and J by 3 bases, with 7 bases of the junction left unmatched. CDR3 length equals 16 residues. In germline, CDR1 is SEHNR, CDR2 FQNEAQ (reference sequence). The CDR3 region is CASSPARTGDTGELFF. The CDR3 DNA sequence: TGTGCCAGCAGCCCCGCTCGGACAGGGGACACCGGGGAGCTGTTTTTT. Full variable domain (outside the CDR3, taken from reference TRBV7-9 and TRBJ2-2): DTGVSQNPRHKITKRGQNVTFRCDPISEHNRLYWYRQTLGQGPEFLTYFQNEAQLEKSRLLSDRFSAERPKGSFSTLEIQRTEQGDSAMYLCASSPARTGDTGELFFGEGSRLTVL.

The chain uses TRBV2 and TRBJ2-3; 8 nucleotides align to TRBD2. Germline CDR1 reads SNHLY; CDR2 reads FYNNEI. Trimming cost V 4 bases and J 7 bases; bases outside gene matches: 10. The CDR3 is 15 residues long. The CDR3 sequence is CASSVSGSGDHTQYF. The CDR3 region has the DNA TGTGCCAGCAGTGTCAGCGGGAGCGGCGATCATACGCAGTATTTT.

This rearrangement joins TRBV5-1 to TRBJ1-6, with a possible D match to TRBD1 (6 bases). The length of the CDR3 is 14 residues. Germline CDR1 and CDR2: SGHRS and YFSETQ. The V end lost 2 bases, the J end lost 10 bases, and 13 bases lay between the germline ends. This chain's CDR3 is CASSFSDRRSPLHF. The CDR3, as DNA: TGCGCCAGCAGCTTCTCGGACAGACGGTCACCCCTCCACTTT.

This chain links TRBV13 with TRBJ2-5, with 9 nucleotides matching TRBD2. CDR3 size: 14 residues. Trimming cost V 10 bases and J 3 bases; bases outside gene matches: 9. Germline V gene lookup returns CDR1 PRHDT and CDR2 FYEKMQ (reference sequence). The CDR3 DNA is TGTGCCACCTCGTCGGGCGGGAGGGAAGAGACCCAGTACTTC. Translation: CATSSGGREETQYF.

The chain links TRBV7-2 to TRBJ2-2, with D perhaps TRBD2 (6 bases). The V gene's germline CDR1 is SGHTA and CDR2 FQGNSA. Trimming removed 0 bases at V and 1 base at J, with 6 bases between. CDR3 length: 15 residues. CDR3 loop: CASSLAAGNTGELFF. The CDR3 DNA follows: TGTGCCAGCAGCTTAGCAGCGGGGAACACCGGGGAGCTGTTTTTT.

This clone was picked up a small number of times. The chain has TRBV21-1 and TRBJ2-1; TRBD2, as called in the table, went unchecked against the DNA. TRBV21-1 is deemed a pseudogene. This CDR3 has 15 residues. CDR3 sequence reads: CASSKGGTRGDEQFF. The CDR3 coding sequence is TGTGCCAGCAGCAAAGGCGGGACTAGAGGCGATGAGCAGTTCTTC.